The next 21 T cell receptor beta chains were all read from a single sample in a study of T-cell memory formation after mild COVID-19. TCRdb called the 5' RACE reads again in MiXCR, with one record for every CDR3 protein. The repertoire consists of about 90,000 distinct CDR3 sequences, with around 15% occurring once and the leading ten covering about 43%. The sequenced sample consisted of PBMCs or a T cell subset sorted from them (not recorded which). The receptors derive from a man aged 18 to 35 who had mild COVID-19 (a few samples of this study predate the infection). Cell type and time point are not known.

This clonotype showed up just a few times. This chain uses TRBV3-1 with TRBJ2-7, with TRBD1 as a possible D gene (5 bases). The CDR3 extends over 17 amino acids. V was cut by 4 bases and J by 1 base, with 20 bases left in between. Looked up from germline, CDR1 is LGHDT and CDR2 is YNNKEL (reference sequence). CDR3: CASSLFGAGSESYEQYF. The CDR3 nucleotides are TGTGCCAGCAGCCTATTTGGGGCAGGGTCAGAGTCCTACGAGCAGTACTTC.

This clonotype has a handful of counts. The chain has TRBV13 and TRBJ2-5, with D possibly TRBD2 on 6 matching bases. The CDR3 length is 15 residues. Trimming removed 0 bases at V and 2 bases at J, with 10 bases between. The germline gives CDR1 PRHDT, CDR2 FYEKMQ (reference sequence). The CDR3 spells CASSLGGLRQETQYF. CDR3 bases: TGTGCCAGCAGCTTAGGGGGACTCCGGCAAGAGACCCAGTACTTC.

This chain links TRBV5-5 with TRBJ2-5; D gene unclear. The CDR3 length is 15 residues. Trimming left V 1 base short and J 0 bases short, with 10 bases between. Germline CDR1 reads SGHKS; CDR2 reads YYEKEE (reference sequence). The CDR3, as DNA: TGTGCCAGCAGCTTGCGACTGGGGTACCAAGAGACCCAGTACTTC. Its translation is CASSLRLGYQETQYF.

The chain employs TRBV18 and TRBJ2-5; D gene unclear. Trimming left V 0 bases short and J 4 bases short, with 3 bases between. CDR1 and CDR2 from the germline V gene are KGHSH and LQKENI. CDR3 size: 12 residues. Here the CDR3 DNA reads TGTGCCAGCTCACCACCTTCAGAGACCCAGTACTTC. Residues: CASSPPSETQYF. Using reference TRBV18 and TRBJ2-5 for the parts outside the CDR3, the full variable domain is NAGVMQNPRHLVRRRGQEARLRCSPMKGHSHVYWYRQLPEEGLKFMVYLQKENIIDESGMPKERFSAEFPKEGPSILRIQQVVRGDSAAYFCASSPPSETQYFGPGTRLLVL.

This clonotype was counted a few times. This chain connects TRBV2 to TRBJ1-2; a weak D match, TRBD1 (5 bases). V gave up 5 bases and J gave up 5 bases, with 15 bases separating them. Germline CDR1 SNHLY, CDR2 FYNNEI. There are 14 residues in the CDR3. The CDR3 nucleotides read TGTGCCAGCAGTCCAGTGGCAGGGAGTTATGGCTACACCTTC. Amino acid sequence: CASSPVAGSYGYTF.

This rearrangement joins TRBV6-2 or TRBV6-3 to TRBJ2-7, with 9 bases that match TRBD1. This CDR3 has 16 amino acids. Germline V gene lookup returns CDR1 MNHEY and CDR2 SVGEGT. Unmatched junction bases numbered 14, after V lost 6 bases and J lost 5 bases. The CDR3 nucleotides read TGTGCCAGCAGACGTACAGGGGGCAAGTTTTCGGACGAGCAGTACTTC. Amino acids: CASRRTGGKFSDEQYF.

In its sample, this clonotype was seen many times. The genes are TRBV12-3 or TRBV12-4 and TRBJ1-5; D uncertain. This CDR3 comprises 13 residues. The germline V and J ends were trimmed by 3 bases and 0 bases, with 3 bases remaining between them. CDR3 region: CASSFNSNQPQHF. CDR3 bases: TGTGCCAGCAGTTTTAATAGCAATCAGCCCCAGCATTTT.

Only a few counts were recorded for this clonotype. The chain carries TRBV9 and TRBJ2-1; TRBD2 matches at 10 bases. The CDR3 runs 15 residues. After removal of 3 bases from V and 5 bases from J, the junction contained 5 bases not matched to a gene. Germline loops: CDR1 SGDLS, CDR2 YYNGEE. This CDR3 is CASSALAGVHNEQFF. In DNA form, the CDR3 reads TGTGCCAGCAGCGCCCTAGCGGGGGTCCACAATGAGCAGTTCTTC.

The rearrangement uses TRBV5-1 and TRBJ2-1; 7 nucleotides agree with TRBD2. The CDR3 covers 14 residues. In germline, CDR1 is SGHRS, CDR2 YFSETQ. With 1 base clipped from V and 6 bases from J, the junction kept 4 bases outside the gene matches. This CDR3 reads CASSLRLAPNEQFF. CDR3 bases: TGCGCCAGCAGCTTGCGACTAGCTCCCAATGAGCAGTTCTTC.

Only a few counts were recorded for this clonotype. The chain couples TRBV7-9 to TRBJ2-3; 11 bases fit TRBD2. CDR1 and CDR2 from the germline V gene are SEHNR and FQNEAQ (reference sequence). This CDR3 has 20 residues. With V trimmed by 5 bases and J by 5 bases, 21 bases remained unmatched. The CDR3 protein is CASSPRPGTSGGRPKDTQYF. The DNA for the CDR3 is TGTGCCAGCAGCCCCCGTCCCGGGACTAGCGGAGGACGGCCAAAAGATACGCAGTATTTT.

This clonotype was seen only a few times. The gene calls are TRBV4-1 and TRBJ2-5; D remains ambiguous. Between the trimmed V and J ends, which lost 2 bases and 4 bases, there was a span of 5 bases. The CDR3 runs 12 residues. Germline V gene sequence: CDR1 MGHRA, CDR2 YSYEKL. Written as DNA, the CDR3 is TGCGCCAGCAGCCAACAGCCAGAGACCCAGTACTTC. Translation gives CASSQQPETQYF.

This clonotype showed up just a few times. The chain carries TRBV4-1 and TRBJ1-6; perhaps TRBD1 as D (6 bases). Germline V gene data show CDR1 as MGHRA and CDR2 as YSYEKL. V gave up 0 bases and J gave up 6 bases, with 12 bases separating them. This CDR3 contains 16 residues. The CDR3 coding sequence is TGCGCCAGCAGCCAAGATCGGACAGTTCTTAATTCACCCCTCCACTTT. This sequence encodes CASSQDRTVLNSPLHF.

This clonotype has more than one count but fewer than ten. V is TRBV11-1 and J is TRBJ2-5; weak D call: TRBD1 (5 bases). This CDR3 has 13 residues. V was trimmed by 5 bases and J by 5 bases, leaving 12 bases between them. Per the germline V gene, CDR1 is SGHAT and CDR2 is FQDESV (reference sequence). The CDR3 DNA sequence: TGTGCCAGCAGCCCCGGCAGGGTGGAGACCCAGTACTTC. The encoded protein is CASSPGRVETQYF.

The CDR3, as DNA: TGTGCCACCAGCAGAGATATGCAGGGTCCCTCCTCGGGGGGTGAGCAGTACTTC. Protein sequence: CATSRDMQGPSSGGEQYF. This chain uses TRBV15 with TRBJ2-7; 7 bases are shared with TRBD2. V lost 0 bases and J lost 7; bases outside the gene matches: 18. The V gene's germline CDR1 is LNHNV and CDR2 YYDKDF (reference sequence). This CDR3 comprises 18 residues. Filled out from reference TRBV15 and TRBJ2-7, the complete variable domain reads DAMVIQNPRYQVTQFGKPVTLSCSQTLNHNVMYWYQQKSSQAPKLLFHYYDKDFNNEADTPDNFQSRRPNTSFCFLDIRSPGLGDTAMYLCATSRDMQGPSSGGEQYFGPGTRLTVT.

The chain recombines TRBV29-1 with TRBJ2-7; TRBD1 matches at 11 bases. The germline CDR1 and CDR2 sequences are SQVTM and ANQGSEA. The CDR3 is 15 residues long. Trimming took 3 bases from V and 2 from J; bases not matched to a gene: 6. This CDR3 is CSVDAGQGAPYEQYF. DNA of the CDR3: TGCAGCGTTGACGCCGGACAGGGGGCTCCCTACGAGCAGTACTTC.

The chain is built from TRBV7-9 and TRBJ2-7, with TRBD2 matching over 12 bases. This CDR3 contains 14 residues. In germline, CDR1 is SEHNR, CDR2 FQNEAQ (reference sequence). V dropped 5 bases and J dropped 6; count of bases not matched to a gene: 5. As DNA, the CDR3 is TGTGCCAGCAGCACTGGACTAGCGGGGTTCGAGCAGTACGTC. Protein sequence: CASSTGLAGFEQYV.

This clonotype was seen more than once but under ten times. The chain carries TRBV7-2 and TRBJ1-1, with 8 bases that match TRBD1. Per germline, CDR1 SGHTA and CDR2 FQGNSA. J was trimmed by 3 bases and V by 1 base; bases with no gene match: 4. The CDR3 sequence is 15 residues long. In DNA, the CDR3 is TGTGCCAGCAGCTTAGTGGACAGGGAGTACACTGAAGCTTTCTTT. Its protein product is CASSLVDREYTEAFF.

This chain joins TRBV7-2 and TRBJ2-1; TRBD2 might be the D (5 bases). Trimming cost V 0 bases and J 4 bases, with 19 bases left between them. Germline V gives CDR1 SGHTA, CDR2 FQGNSA. This CDR3 region has 18 residues. The CDR3 spells CASSLAYPGSVMYNEQFF. Written as DNA, the CDR3 is TGTGCCAGCAGCTTAGCGTATCCGGGGTCCGTCATGTACAATGAGCAGTTCTTC.

This clonotype appeared a few times. This sequence joins TRBV6-6 and TRBJ2-1, with TRBD1 identical over 7 bases. The CDR3 totals 13 residues. V shed 8 bases and J 6 bases; nucleotides not matched to a gene: 7. The V gene's germline CDR1 is MNHNY and CDR2 SVGAGI (reference sequence). This chain's CDR3 is CASGQAVRNEQFF. CDR3 nucleotides: TGTGCCAGCGGACAGGCCGTCCGCAATGAGCAGTTCTTC.

The table lists this clonotype with many counts. The CDR3 here is CSARSRGQETQYF. In DNA, the CDR3 is TGCAGTGCTAGATCCCGGGGGCAGGAGACCCAGTACTTC. The chain couples TRBV20-1 to TRBJ2-5, with D perhaps given as TRBD1 or TRBD2 (6 bases each). Germline assignment: CDR1 DFQATT and CDR2 SNEGSKA (reference sequence). The CDR3 is 13 amino acids. The V end was cut by 2 bases, the J end by 5 bases, with 12 bases between.

In its sample, this clonotype was seen a few times. J is TRBJ2-3 and V is TRBV7-9, with TRBD2 as a possible D gene (5 bases). The germline V and J ends were trimmed by 5 bases and 0 bases, with 18 bases remaining between them. The CDR3 loop spans 17 amino acids. CDR1 is SEHNR, CDR2 FQNEAQ, per germline (reference sequence). The CDR3 sequence: CASSPGSRAPSTDTQYF. CDR3 DNA sequence: TGTGCCAGCAGCCCCGGGTCGAGGGCGCCGAGCACAGATACGCAGTATTTT.